Shown below are 22 T cell receptor beta chains from a single sample sequenced in a study of T-cell memory formation after mild COVID-19. Each CDR3 protein gets one entry after TCRdb re-called the 5' RACE reads with MiXCR. The table lists about 350,000 distinct CDR3 sequences, around 15% of them singletons. The sequenced sample was PBMCs or a T cell subset sorted from them (not recorded which). These receptors originate from a man between 18 and 35 years old who had mild COVID-19 (a few samples of this study predate the infection). Cell type and time point are not known.

This clonotype was observed a handful of times. The genes are TRBV20-1 and TRBJ2-3; maybe TRBD2 (5 bases). The germline V and J ends were trimmed by 0 bases and 6 bases, with 16 bases remaining between them. The CDR3 contains 15 residues. CDR1 DFQATT and CDR2 SNEGSKA come from the germline V gene (reference sequence). The CDR3 nucleotides are TGCAGTGCTAGAGATCTGGACTTACATAAGGATACGCAGTATTTT. Its protein is CSARDLDLHKDTQYF.

This clonotype was detected a few times. The V call is TRBV29-1, the J call TRBJ1-1; TRBD1 agrees at 7 bases. The CDR3 loop spans 12 amino acids. Germline V gene lookup returns CDR1 SQVTM and CDR2 ANQGSEA. With 6 bases clipped from V and 1 base from J, the junction kept 2 bases outside the gene matches. CDR3: CSVQGWNTEAFF. As DNA, the CDR3 is TGCAGCGTACAGGGGTGGAACACTGAAGCTTTCTTT. The full variable domain, completed using reference TRBV29-1 and TRBJ1-1, is SAVISQKPSRDICQRGTSLTIQCQVDSQVTMMFWYRQQPGQSLTLIATANQGSEATYESGFVIDKFPISRPNLTFSTLTVSNMSPEDSSIYLCSVQGWNTEAFFGQGTRLTVV.

The rearrangement joins TRBV7-9 to TRBJ2-5; 7 nucleotides match TRBD1. CDR1 and CDR2 from the germline V gene are SEHNR and FQNEAQ (reference sequence). V dropped 4 bases and J dropped 7; count of bases not matched to a gene: 6. The CDR3 is 13 residues long. The CDR3 loop is CASSSRQGGTQYF. The CDR3 DNA sequence: TGTGCCAGCAGCTCAAGACAGGGTGGGACCCAGTACTTC. Supplemented by reference TRBV7-9 and TRBJ2-5, the full variable domain reads DTGVSQNPRHKITKRGQNVTFRCDPISEHNRLYWYRQTLGQGPEFLTYFQNEAQLEKSRLLSDRFSAERPKGSFSTLEIQRTEQGDSAMYLCASSSRQGGTQYFGPGTRLLVL.

This sequence joins TRBV12-3 or TRBV12-4 and TRBJ1-6; no clear D. The CDR3 contains 13 residues. V gave up 8 bases and J gave up 10 bases, with 15 bases separating them. The CDR3 loop is CASRGGVDSPLHF. CDR3 sequence (DNA): TGTGCCAGCCGTGGCGGGGTGGACTCACCCCTCCACTTT.

The rearrangement links TRBV6-5 to TRBJ2-7; D may match TRBD1 or TRBD2 (5 bases each). Trimming stripped 8 bases from V and 5 bases from J, with 16 bases between. In germline, CDR1 is MNHEY, CDR2 SVGAGI. The CDR3 spans 13 residues. The chain's CDR3 is CASRRWDGNEQYF. As DNA, the CDR3 is TGTGCCAGCCGCCGGTGGGACGGTAACGAGCAGTACTTC.

About this clonotype: A much larger clone is a single base away; this may be a read error. The chain recombines TRBV4-2 with TRBJ2-7, with D perhaps TRBD2 (6 bases). Trimming cost V 1 base and J 0 bases, with 10 bases left between them. The length of the CDR3 is 15 residues. Germline V lookup: CDR1 LGHNA, CDR2 YNFKEQ. CDR3 region: CASSQVTGVSYEQYF. In DNA, the CDR3 is TGTGCCAGCAGCCAAGTTACGGGGGTCTCCTACGAGCAGTACTTC.

This clonotype was picked up a small number of times. This chain connects TRBV12-3 or TRBV12-4 to TRBJ1-2, with 9 positions matching TRBD1. This CDR3 has 13 amino acids. J lost 6 bases, V lost 6 bases, and 5 bases had no gene match. For the CDR3, the DNA is TGTGCCAGCAGCGAGGGGACAGGGAATGGCTACACCTTC. This sequence encodes CASSEGTGNGYTF.

V and J are TRBV5-1 and TRBJ1-1, with TRBD1 as a possible D gene (6 bases). This CDR3 comprises 16 residues. Trimming removed 4 bases from V and 3 bases from J, with 19 bases in between. The germline V gene has CDR1 SGHRS and CDR2 YFSETQ. The CDR3 sequence is CASSKRTAGEYTEAFF. CDR3 nucleotide sequence: TGCGCCAGCAGCAAAAGAACGGCAGGGGAGTACACTGAAGCTTTCTTT. Complete variable domain (other parts from reference TRBV5-1 and TRBJ1-1): KAGVTQTPRYLIKTRGQQVTLSCSPISGHRSVSWYQQTPGQGLQFLFEYFSETQRNKGNFPGRFSGRQFSNSRSEMNVSTLELGDSALYLCASSKRTAGEYTEAFFGQGTRLTVV.

This chain connects TRBV7-8 to TRBJ2-2; TRBD2 might be the D (6 bases). This CDR3 has 16 residues. Germline CDR1 and CDR2: SGHVS and FQNEAQ. Trimming removed 7 bases from V and 4 bases from J, with 19 bases in between. DNA of the CDR3: TGTGCCAGCACCCAAAGTGGGGCCGGGGGCACCGGGGAGCTGTTTTTT. This encodes CASTQSGAGGTGELFF. The entire variable domain, with the rest obtained from reference TRBV7-8 and TRBJ2-2, is as follows: GAGVSQSPRYKVAKRGQDVALRCDPISGHVSLFWYQQALGQGPEFLTYFQNEAQLDKSGLPSDRFFAERPEGSVSTLKIQRTQQEDSAVYLCASTQSGAGGTGELFFGEGSRLTVL.

V gene TRBV12-3 or TRBV12-4 combines with J gene TRBJ2-4; 12 nucleotides align to TRBD1. The CDR3 runs 17 residues. With V trimmed by 5 bases and J by 2 bases, 7 bases remained unmatched. The CDR3 DNA is TGTGCCAGCAGTCCCGGGACAGGGGGCTGGTCCAAAAACATTCAGTACTTC. Its translation is CASSPGTGGWSKNIQYF.

The genes are TRBV3-1 and TRBJ1-6; no firm D call. The CDR3 length is 15 residues. CDR1 LGHDT and CDR2 YNNKEL come from the germline V gene (reference sequence). V gave up 0 bases and J gave up 7 bases, with 10 bases separating them. The CDR3 DNA reads as TGTGCCAGCAGCCAAGAAGGGATCGGGAATTCACCCCTCCACTTT. Its translation: CASSQEGIGNSPLHF.

V gene TRBV21-1 combines with J gene TRBJ1-4. TRBV21-1 is a pseudogene locus. The CDR3 length is 19 residues. The CDR3 DNA reads as TGTGCCAGCAGCAATCTTCGAAGGGGCCTTTGTAACCCAAATGAAAAACTGTTTTTT. Protein product: CASSNLRRGLCNPNEKLFF.

This clonotype was observed a few times. The chain is built from TRBV4-3 and TRBJ1-5; 8 bases fit TRBD1. This CDR3 comprises 19 residues. The V and J ends lost 0 bases and 0 bases, in that order; junction bases with no gene match: 10. CDR1 and CDR2 (germline): LGHNA, YSLEER. Written as DNA, the CDR3 is TGCGCCAGCAGCCAAGATTGGGGACAGGATCATTATAGCAATCAGCCCCAGCATTTT. Translating it yields CASSQDWGQDHYSNQPQHF.

As DNA, the CDR3 is TGTGCCAGCAGTCAAATGCGCCAGGGAGTTGTGGCAACCGGGGAGCTGTTTTTT. This gives the protein CASSQMRQGVVATGELFF. The genes are TRBV7-3 and TRBJ2-2, with D tentatively TRBD1 or TRBD2 (5 bases each). CDR3 length: 18 residues. V was trimmed by 6 bases and J by 5 bases, leaving 25 bases between them. Germline V CDR1 and CDR2: SGHTA, FQGTGA.

This clonotype was observed a handful of times. The chain employs TRBV9 and TRBJ2-6, with TRBD1 identical over 10 bases. J lost 4 bases, V lost 2 bases, and 9 bases had no gene match. Germline V gene data show CDR1 as SGDLS and CDR2 as YYNGEE. CDR3 length equals 18 residues. The CDR3, as DNA: TGTGCCAGCAGCGTGGAACCGGGACAGGGGTACGGGGCCAACGTCCTGACTTTC. It encodes CASSVEPGQGYGANVLTF.

J is TRBJ1-1 and V is TRBV2; TRBD1 matches at 7 bases. V lost 7 bases and J lost 3; bases outside the gene matches: 5. The CDR3 is made up of 13 amino acids. Germline V gives CDR1 SNHLY, CDR2 FYNNEI. The CDR3 bases are TGTGCCAGCACCCAGGGGGGGGACACTGAAGCTTTCTTT. As protein: CASTQGGDTEAFF.

This clonotype has more than one count but fewer than ten. This chain uses TRBV30 with TRBJ2-7, with a tentative D call TRBD2 (6 bases). V was shortened by 4 bases and J by 4 bases, with 14 bases between the two germline ends. Germline lookup yields CDR1 GTSNPN and CDR2 SVGIG (reference sequence). The CDR3 has 13 amino acids. The CDR3 here is CAWTPRLAYEQYF. The CDR3, as DNA: TGTGCCTGGACACCCCGGCTAGCGTACGAGCAGTACTTC.

This chain uses TRBV11-2 with TRBJ1-1; D remains unclear. V lost 6 bases and J lost 5, with 13 bases in between. From germline, CDR1 is SGHAT and CDR2 FQNNGV. The CDR3 has 13 amino acids. The CDR3 bases are TGTGCCAGCAGGCCGTACTGGGATACTGAAGCTTTCTTT. This encodes CASRPYWDTEAFF.

This clonotype turned up a few times. V is TRBV9 and J is TRBJ2-3, with D possibly being TRBD1 or TRBD2 (5 bases each). With 3 bases removed from V and 2 bases from J, the gap between germline ends came to 13 bases. The germline V gene encodes CDR1 SGDLS and CDR2 YYNGEE. The CDR3 spans 15 residues. Written as DNA, the CDR3 is TGTGCCAGCAGCGACGACAGTGACTACACAGATACGCAGTATTTT. As protein: CASSDDSDYTDTQYF.

The chain uses TRBV7-9 and TRBJ2-5; no reliable D call. The germline V and J ends were trimmed by 3 bases and 0 bases, with 5 bases remaining between them. CDR3 length: 13 amino acids. Germline CDR1 SEHNR, CDR2 FQNEAQ (reference sequence). The CDR3 DNA sequence: TGTGCCAGCAGCTTGAGGTACCAAGAGACCCAGTACTTC. It yields the protein CASSLRYQETQYF.

The V call is TRBV20-1, the J call TRBJ2-3, with TRBD2 matching over 12 bases. Germline trimming cut 4 bases from V and 6 bases from J; bases unmatched to any gene: 5. This CDR3 spans 14 amino acids. The germline V gene has CDR1 DFQATT and CDR2 SNEGSKA (reference sequence). CDR3 nucleotide sequence: TGCAGTGCTACTAGCGGGGGGGCACCCGATACGCAGTATTTT. Amino acids: CSATSGGAPDTQYF.

The table lists this clonotype with a few counts. The chain couples TRBV3-1 to TRBJ2-3; 9 bases match TRBD1. J lost 9 bases, V lost 4 bases, and 2 bases had no gene match. The CDR3 runs 12 residues. The germline V gene has CDR1 LGHDT and CDR2 YNNKEL (reference sequence). CDR3 nucleotides: TGTGCCAGCAGCCCGGGACAGGGAACGCAGTATTTT. Translation gives CASSPGQGTQYF.